This is a list of T cell receptor beta chains from one sample in a study of glioma-infiltrating T cells. TCRdb itself ran the multiplex PCR reads through MiXCR, one entry per CDR3 protein. The profile covers about 99,000 distinct CDR3 sequences, with approximately 28% appearing a single time and approximately 43% taken by the ten largest. The sample consisted of glioma tissue, nonneoplastic brain tissue, or PBMCs (not recorded which). The origin of the receptors is a human donor with low-grade glioma or glioblastoma, undergoing nonglioma brain surgery, or in good health (not recorded which). The CDR3 runs from the conserved cysteine through the conserved F or W. The D gene is left open where the match is weak. Size is omitted from some rows. Given values are once, few, many or a class for expanded clones.

abundance,j_gene,v_gene,d_gene,CDR3aa,CDR3nt
many,TRBJ1-1,TRBV3-1,-,CASSQVGMNTEAFF,TGTGCCAGCAGCCAAGTAGGGATGAACACTGAAGCTTTCTTT
once,TRBJ2-7,TRBV7-2,-,CVSSLVGAGSYKQYF,TGTGTCAGCAGCTTAGTAGGGGCTGGATCCTACAAGCAGTACTTC
-,TRBJ2-3,TRBV20-1,TRBD2,CSAPNPSGGPSPFTDTQYF,TGCAGTGCTCCCAACCCTAGCGGGGGGCCGTCCCCATTCACAGATACGCAGTATTTT
-,TRBJ1-1,TRBV7-3,TRBD1,CASSLSPGQGRMNTEAFF,TGTGCCAGCAGCTTAAGCCCCGGACAGGGAAGGATGAACACTGAAGCTTTCTTT
few,TRBJ1-4,TRBV19,-,CASSIGTSYEKLFF,TGTGCCAGTAGTATAGGGACCAGCTATGAAAAACTGTTTTTT
few,TRBJ1-5,TRBV20-1,-,CSAASIWDQPQHF,TGCAGTGCCGCGTCGATCTGGGATCAGCCCCAGCATTTT
many,TRBJ2-1,TRBV28,-,CASTSHTGGINEQFF,TGTGCCAGCACCTCGCACACTGGGGGAATCAATGAGCAGTTCTTC
many,TRBJ2-1,TRBV20-1,TRBD1,CSAQTGGPYNEQFF,TGCAGTGCTCAGACAGGGGGCCCCTACAATGAGCAGTTCTTC
-,TRBJ2-2,TRBV7-2,-,CASSLSVGFTNTGELFF,TGTGCCAGCAGCTTATCAGTAGGATTCACGAACACCGGGGAGCTGTTTTTT
-,TRBJ2-7,TRBV5-1,TRBD1,CASSLNTGQAIYEQYF,TGCGCCAGCAGCTTGAATACGGGACAGGCGATCTACGAGCAGTACTTC
many,TRBJ2-5,TRBV20-1,TRBD1,CSATPGQQETQYF,TGCAGTGCTACACCGGGACAGCAAGAGACCCAGTACTTC
few,TRBJ1-1,TRBV6-4,TRBD1,CASSPTGLGTEAFF,TGTGCCAGCAGTCCGACAGGGCTGGGCACTGAAGCTTTCTTT
-,TRBJ1-6,TRBV7-2,-,CASSPRLEGSSLHF,TGTGCCAGCAGCCCCCGGCTCGAGGGTTCATCCCTCCACTTT
many,TRBJ1-1,TRBV7-9,-,CASSSWTAHTEAFF,TGTGCCAGCAGCTCCTGGACAGCACACACTGAAGCTTTCTTT
many,TRBJ1-1,TRBV7-8,-,CASSLTLYTEAFF,TGTGCCAGCAGCCTTACCCTGTACACTGAAGCTTTCTTT
many,TRBJ1-2,TRBV27,-,CASSFEERPLYGYTF,TGTGCCAGCAGTTTTGAGGAAAGGCCCCTTTATGGCTACACCTTC
few,TRBJ1-2,TRBV7-2,-,CASSSRGGFLYGYTF,TGTGCCAGCAGCTCGCGTGGAGGCTTTCTCTATGGCTACACCTTC
-,TRBJ1-5,TRBV19,TRBD1,CASGPGQGAQLSNQPQHF,TGTGCCAGTGGGCCGGGACAGGGGGCCCAACTTAGCAATCAGCCCCAGCATTTT
many,TRBJ1-3,TRBV6-1,-,CASSPWPSGNTIYF,TGTGCCAGCAGCCCGTGGCCCTCTGGAAACACCATATATTTT
few,TRBJ1-5,TRBV10-3,TRBD1,CAISEGQGDQPQHF,TGTGCCATCAGTGAAGGACAGGGGGATCAGCCCCAGCATTTT
-,TRBJ1-1,TRBV7-2,-,CASSRQDGLATEAFF,TGTGCCAGCAGCAGACAGGACGGATTGGCCACTGAAGCTTTCTTT
few,TRBJ2-5,TRBV7-9,TRBD2,CASSSQGLVGQTQYF,TGTGCCAGCAGCTCTCAAGGACTAGTGGGTCAGACCCAGTACTTC
many,TRBJ2-3,TRBV7-2,-,CASSRQGTDTQYF,TGTGCCAGCAGCCGACAGGGCACAGATACGCAGTATTTT
-,TRBJ1-5,TRBV12-3/TRBV12-4,-,CASRDQGIGNQPQHF,TGTGCCAGCAGAGATCAGGGTATCGGCAATCAGCCCCAGCATTTT
-,TRBJ2-3,TRBV19,-,CASSPQPGVGTDTQYF,TGTGCCAGTAGTCCGCAACCGGGGGTTGGCACAGATACGCAGTATTTT
many,TRBJ1-1,TRBV7-9,-,CASSSRTAPFEAFF,TGTGCCAGCAGTTCTAGGACAGCACCATTTGAAGCTTTCTTT
many,TRBJ2-7,TRBV6-1,-,CASRRSYEQYF,TGTGCCAGTCGACGGTCCTACGAGCAGTACTTC
few,TRBJ2-3,TRBV6-1,TRBD2,CASSGAGLAGVGATDTQYF,TGTGCCAGCAGCGGCGCTGGACTAGCGGGGGTAGGCGCCACAGATACGCAGTATTTT
few,TRBJ2-7,TRBV2,TRBD2,CASHRTSGGLRSYEQYF,TGTGCCAGCCACAGGACTAGCGGGGGGCTCCGCTCCTACGAGCAGTACTTC
-,TRBJ1-5,TRBV20-1,TRBD1,CSARSPTGRQPQRF,TGCAGTGCTAGGTCTCCGACAGGGAGACAGCCCCAGCGTTTT
-,TRBJ2-7,TRBV29-1,TRBD1,CSVGQGASYEQYF,TGCAGCGTGGGACAGGGGGCATCCTACGAGCAGTACTTC
-,TRBJ1-2,TRBV6-1,-,CASSEGTKVNYGYTF,TGTGCCAGCAGTGAAGGGACAAAAGTTAACTATGGCTACACCTTC
many,TRBJ2-7,TRBV20-1,TRBD2,CSKQKAGNPYEQYF,TGCAGTAAACAAAAAGCGGGAAACCCCTACGAGCAGTACTTC
few,TRBJ2-1,TRBV19,-,CASSIYRDSYNEQFF,TGTGCCAGTAGTATATACCGGGACTCATACAATGAGCAGTTCTTC
-,TRBJ1-4,TRBV18,-,CASTTAGTTNEKLFF,TGTGCCAGCACCACCGCCGGGACCACTAATGAAAAACTGTTTTTT
few,TRBJ2-6,TRBV6-1,-,CASSSTSTLSGANVLTF,TGTGCCAGCAGTTCGACCTCGACACTTTCTGGGGCCAACGTCCTGACTTTC
-,TRBJ1-1,TRBV28,TRBD1,CASTWGQGAPKEDAAFF,TGTGCCAGCACCTGGGGACAGGGGGCCCCTAAAGAGGACGCGGCTTTCTTT
many,TRBJ1-2,TRBV7-2,TRBD1,CASSLTGQGSDGYTF,TGTGCCAGCAGCTTAACGGGACAGGGCAGCGATGGCTACACCTTC
-,TRBJ1-4,TRBV4-2,-,CASSQGTAYYEKLFF,TGTGCCAGCAGCCAGGGGACTGCATATTATGAAAAACTGTTTTTT
many,TRBJ1-1,TRBV7-3,-,CASSFGATNTEAFF,TGTGCCAGCAGCTTCGGAGCGACGAACACTGAAGCTTTCTTT
-,TRBJ1-1,TRBV19,-,CASSFGYTEAFF,TGTGCCAGTAGTTTCGGTTACACTGAAGCTTTCTTT
many,TRBJ2-7,TRBV20-1,TRBD2,CSAQGAGGPSYEQYF,TGCAGTGCCCAAGGGGCGGGGGGGCCATCCTACGAGCAGTACTTC
many,TRBJ2-1,TRBV27,-,CASSPSRGADSYNEQFF,TGTGCCAGCAGTCCTTCGAGGGGGGCGGACTCCTACAATGAGCAGTTCTTC
-,TRBJ1-2,TRBV7-9,TRBD1,CASSPQGIYGYTF,TGTGCCAGCAGTCCACAGGGGATCTATGGCTACACCTTC
-,TRBJ2-7,TRBV3-1,TRBD1,CASSLPSRDRAHEQYF,TGTGCCAGCAGCCTGCCTAGCCGGGACAGGGCCCACGAGCAGTACTTC
many,TRBJ2-1,TRBV7-2,TRBD2,CASSRAGLSYNEQFF,TGTGCCAGCAGCCGAGCGGGGCTCTCCTACAATGAGCAGTTCTTC
-,TRBJ1-3,TRBV12-3/TRBV12-4,-,CASMSGTGNTIYF,TGTGCCAGCATGAGCGGGACTGGAAACACCATATATTTT
many,TRBJ2-7,TRBV7-2,TRBD2,CASSLEVLAGGPPYEQYF,TGTGCCAGCAGCTTAGAGGTACTAGCGGGGGGTCCACCCTACGAGCAGTACTTC
few,TRBJ1-5,TRBV20-1,TRBD1,CSARIGQGARCNQPQHF,TGCAGTGCTAGGATCGGACAGGGGGCGAGGTGCAATCAGCCCCAGCATTTT
-,TRBJ2-5,TRBV2,-,CASRESRGTQYF,TGTGCCAGCAGGGAGTCCCGGGGGACCCAGTACTTC
many,TRBJ2-7,TRBV20-1,-,CSARVLQASSYEQYF,TGCAGTGCTAGAGTCCTCCAGGCGAGCTCCTACGAGCAGTACTTC
once,TRBJ1-5,TRBV2,-,CASSATGHSNKPQHF,TGTGCCAGCAGTGCCACAGGGCATAGCAATAAGCCCCAGCATTTT